This T cell receptor (beta chain) was found in a study of beta chain features in type 1 diabetes. Study as a whole: Patients did not differ from healthy donors in age, gender or cell yield. All of the samples together had over 90 million sorted cells examined. General observations from the study: Researchers could not determine here whether HLA type influences TCRB rearrangement. People with Type 1 diabetes carried modestly yet significantly shorter TCRB CDR3s in all four CD4+ subsets.

The entirety of the isolated RNA underwent reverse transcription, so expressed TCRB transcripts were sequenced. TCRdb keeps only in-frame clones here, not all; method: immunoSEQ multiplex PCR. The repertoire holds 600,000 or so clones, about an eighth seen once, with 0.03% to 0.045% in the top ten. As for this clone: Its target is not known.

J lost 1 base, V lost 4 bases, and 9 bases had no gene match. The CDR3 is 17 amino acids. Germline CDR1 reads SGDLS; CDR2 reads YYNGEE. Sorting of CD4+ naive, central memory, regulatory and stem cell-like memory cells was performed via CD45RO/CCR7/CD25/CD127/CD95/CD27. Material for sequencing was naive CD4+ T cells from blood. V and J are TRBV9 and TRBJ2-2; 8 nucleotides match TRBD2. This clonotype was sampled from a man aged 18 to 29 with type 1 diabetes. The CDR3 coding sequence is TGTGCCAGCAGCCCGGGAGGGGCGGGGCAGAACACCGGGGAGCTGTTTTTT. Protein product: CASSPGGAGQNTGELFF.